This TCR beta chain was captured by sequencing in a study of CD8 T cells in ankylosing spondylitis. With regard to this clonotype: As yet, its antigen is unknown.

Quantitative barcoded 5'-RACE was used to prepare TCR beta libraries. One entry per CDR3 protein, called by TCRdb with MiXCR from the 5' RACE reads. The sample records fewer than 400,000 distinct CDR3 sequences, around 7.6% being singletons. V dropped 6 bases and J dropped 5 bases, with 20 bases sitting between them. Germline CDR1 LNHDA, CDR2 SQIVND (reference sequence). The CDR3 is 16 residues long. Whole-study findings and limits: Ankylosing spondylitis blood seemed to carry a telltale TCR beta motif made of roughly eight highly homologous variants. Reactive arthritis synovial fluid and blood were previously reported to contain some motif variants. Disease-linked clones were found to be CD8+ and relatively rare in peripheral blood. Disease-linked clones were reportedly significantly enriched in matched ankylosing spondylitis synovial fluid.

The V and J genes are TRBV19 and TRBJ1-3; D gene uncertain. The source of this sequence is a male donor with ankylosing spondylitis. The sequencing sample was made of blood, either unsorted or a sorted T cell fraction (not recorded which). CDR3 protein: CASSGSDRGFRNTIYF. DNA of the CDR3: TGTGCCAGTAGCGGGTCGGACCGGGGATTCAGAAACACCATATATTTT.